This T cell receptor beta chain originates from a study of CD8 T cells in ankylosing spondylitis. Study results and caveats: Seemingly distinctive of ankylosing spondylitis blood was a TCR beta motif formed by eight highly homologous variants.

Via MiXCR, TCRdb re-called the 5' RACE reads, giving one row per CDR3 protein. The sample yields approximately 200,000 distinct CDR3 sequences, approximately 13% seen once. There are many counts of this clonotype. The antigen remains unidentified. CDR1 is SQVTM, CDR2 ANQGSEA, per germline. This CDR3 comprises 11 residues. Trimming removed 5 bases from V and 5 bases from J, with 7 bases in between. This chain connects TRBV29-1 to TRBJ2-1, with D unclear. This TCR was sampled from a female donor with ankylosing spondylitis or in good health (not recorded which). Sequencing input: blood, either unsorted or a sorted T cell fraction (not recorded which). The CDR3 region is CSVYPHNEQFF. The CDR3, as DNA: TGCAGCGTTTACCCCCACAATGAGCAGTTCTTC.